Presented here are 18 T cell receptor beta chains from one specimen sequenced in a study of PD-1 blockade in classical Hodgkin lymphoma (TCRdb year 2020). The label giving this sample's time point can be read as: newly diagnosed, previously untreated cHL patient sample. Receptor libraries were prepared by the immunoSEQ multiplex PCR assay. As stored in TCRdb, this immuneACCESS dataset retains in-frame rearrangements with V and J assigned. A fraction of the clones does not appear; measured against another copy, unresolved V genes explain less than half of the discrepancy, and the remainder lacks a known reason. For this sample the table gives 25,000 to 30,000 clones, of which 91% were detected only once. Together, the top ten hold about 4% of the sample. Input material: peripheral blood mononuclear cells (PBMCs). These receptors all come from a human donor with classical Hodgkin lymphoma.

The chain joins TRBV11-2 to TRBJ1-4; no clear D gene. CDR1 is SGHAT, CDR2 FQNNGV, per germline. Trimming cost V 5 bases and J 0 bases, with 7 bases left between them. CDR3 length: 14 residues. CDR3 sequence: CASSTQTTNEKLFF. In DNA form, the CDR3 reads TGTGCCAGCAGCACCCAAACAACTAATGAAAAACTGTTTTTT.

The chain has TRBV5-1 and TRBJ1-1; 10 bases match TRBD1. The germline V gene encodes CDR1 SGHRS and CDR2 YFSETQ. CDR3 length: 16 residues. V shed 3 bases and J 0 bases; nucleotides not matched to a gene: 5. CDR3 region: CASSSGTGAMNTEAFF. The CDR3 nucleotides are TGCGCCAGCAGCTCCGGGACAGGGGCCATGAACACTGAAGCTTTCTTT.

This chain uses TRBV25-1 with TRBJ2-1; 12 bases line up with TRBD2. Germline assignment: CDR1 MGHDK and CDR2 SYGVNS. The CDR3 loop spans 17 amino acids. Trimming cost V 1 base and J 8 bases; bases outside gene matches: 9. The CDR3 sequence is CASSEFGGLAGADEQFF. The CDR3 DNA reads as TGTGCCAGCAGTGAATTTGGGGGACTAGCGGGCGCGGATGAGCAGTTCTTC.

A single count supports this clone. The chain is built from TRBV28 and TRBJ1-4, with D unclear. Germline CDR1 MDHEN, CDR2 SYDVKM. V was pared by 6 bases and J by 7 bases, with 3 bases between. The CDR3 covers 10 residues. The CDR3 reads CASSGEKLFF. In nucleotides, the CDR3 is TGTGCCAGCAGCGGTGAAAAACTGTTTTTT.

The chain links TRBV6-5 to TRBJ2-1; 7 bases line up with TRBD2. This CDR3 spans 15 amino acids. Trimming took 6 bases from V and 9 from J; bases not matched to a gene: 14. Germline assignment: CDR1 MNHEY and CDR2 SVGAGI. In DNA form, the CDR3 reads TGTGCCAGCAGAGGGCCTAGGGGACTATCGGGTGAGCAGTTCTTC. Translating it yields CASRGPRGLSGEQFF.

The chain is built from TRBV19 and TRBJ2-5, with 7 bases fitting TRBD2. Per germline, CDR1 LNHDA and CDR2 SQIVND (reference sequence). V lost 5 bases, J lost 0 bases, and 3 bases stayed unmatched. The CDR3 length is 14 residues. The chain's CDR3 is CASSSSGDQETQYF. CDR3 coding DNA: TGTGCCAGTAGTTCGAGCGGGGACCAAGAGACCCAGTACTTC.

V and J are TRBV7-9 and TRBJ2-7, with unresolved D. Trimming took 1 base from V and 3 from J, leaving 7 bases between them. The length of the CDR3 is 13 residues. Germline assignment: CDR1 SEHNR and CDR2 FQNEAQ (reference sequence). For the CDR3, the DNA is TGTGCCAGCAGCTTAGAACCTCTCTACGAGCAGTACTTC. This translates into CASSLEPLYEQYF.

The J gene is TRBJ2-4, the V gene TRBV10-1; D not certain. The CDR3 loop spans 14 amino acids. Germline lookup yields CDR1 WNHNN and CDR2 SYGVQD (reference sequence). The V end was cut by 4 bases, the J end by 4 bases, with 11 bases between. The CDR3 sequence: CASSGAGSKNIQYF. The CDR3 region has the DNA TGCGCCAGCAGTGGAGCTGGATCAAAAAACATTCAGTACTTC.

This clone was recorded once. V and J are TRBV7-2 and TRBJ1-4, with D possibly being TRBD1 (5 bases). Germline CDR1 reads SGHTA; CDR2 reads FQGNSA. CDR3 length equals 15 residues. V lost 4 bases to trimming and J lost 11 bases, with 20 bases between them. The DNA of the CDR3 is TGTGCCAGCAGCTCCACTAGCGGGTTCAGGGAGAAACTGTTTTTT. Its translation is CASSSTSGFREKLFF.

The genes are TRBV7-2 and TRBJ2-3, with 9 bases lining up with TRBD2. In germline, CDR1 is SGHTA, CDR2 FQGNSA. Unmatched junction bases numbered 12, after V lost 1 base and J lost 4 bases. This CDR3 is 18 amino acids long. DNA for the CDR3: TGTGCCAGCAGCTTAGGTTGGACTAGCGCCTCGAGGGCAGATACGCAGTATTTT. It is translated as CASSLGWTSASRADTQYF.

The chain is built from TRBV7-2 and TRBJ2-5; D may match TRBD1 or TRBD2 (5 bases each). CDR3 length: 14 amino acids. Trimming stripped 6 bases from V and 6 bases from J, with 17 bases between. Germline CDR1 SGHTA, CDR2 FQGNSA. CDR3 bases: TGTGCCAGCAGTACGAGGGGTGCACAACAGACCCAGTACTTC. Its translation: CASSTRGAQQTQYF. The full variable domain, rest sourced from reference TRBV7-2 and TRBJ2-5, is GAGVSQSPSNKVTEKGKDVELRCDPISGHTALYWYRQSLGQGLEFLIYFQGNSAPDKSGLPSDRFSAERTGGSVSTLTIQRTQQEDSAVYLCASSTRGAQQTQYFGPGTRLLVL.

This chain links TRBV6-6 with TRBJ2-3, with TRBD2 matching over 8 bases. Trimming removed 2 bases from V and 1 base from J; junction bases left unmatched: 5. The CDR3 runs 16 residues. Germline CDR1 reads MNHNY; CDR2 reads SVGAGI (reference sequence). The CDR3 loop reads CASSYSGRGGTDTQYF. In DNA, the CDR3 is TGTGCCAGCAGTTACAGCGGGAGAGGGGGCACAGATACGCAGTATTTT.

The J gene is TRBJ2-1, the V gene TRBV5-8; perhaps TRBD1 as D (5 bases). Trimming shortened V by 2 bases and J by 1 base, and 13 bases separated the two germline ends. Germline values: CDR1 SGHTS, CDR2 YDEGEE. The CDR3 is made up of 16 amino acids. The CDR3 here is CASSFLGAPSYNEQFF. The CDR3, as DNA: TGTGCCAGCAGCTTCTTAGGGGCGCCGTCCTACAATGAGCAGTTCTTC.

Worth noting for this clone: The conserved phenylalanine or tryptophan normally closing the CDR3 is absent here, so this likely arose from a read error. It is unclear where the CDR3 begins or ends on the DNA, so no DNA is shown, and the CDR3 is as TCRdb lists it. The chain recombines TRBV5-4 with TRBJ1-1; no check of the table's D call, TRBD1, against the DNA was made. Germline CDR1 SGHNT, CDR2 YYREEE (reference sequence). The CDR3 is made up of 12 amino acids, end residues included. The CDR3 reads CASSPGTGGVVY.

This rearrangement joins TRBV19 to TRBJ1-2; D is ambiguous. V lost 7 bases and J 0 bases, leaving 15 bases between the germline ends. The length of the CDR3 is 15 residues. Germline assignment: CDR1 LNHDA and CDR2 SQIVND (reference sequence). CDR3 region: CASMETATSNYGYTF. The CDR3 DNA is TGTGCCAGTATGGAAACGGCTACGTCTAACTATGGCTACACCTTC.

This chain uses TRBV27 with TRBJ2-5, with TRBD2 matching over 8 bases. After removal of 3 bases from V and 5 bases from J, the junction contained 11 bases not matched to a gene. In germline, CDR1 is MNHEY, CDR2 SMNVEV (reference sequence). The CDR3 has 16 amino acids. The CDR3 region has the DNA TGTGCCAGCAGTTTGATCGGGAGGGCCATTGTGGAGACCCAGTACTTC. Amino acid sequence: CASSLIGRAIVETQYF.

This clone was seen a few times. The chain joins TRBV21-1 to TRBJ2-1; TRBD1 reflects the table's D call only, with no check against the DNA. TRBV21-1 is a pseudogene segment. The CDR3 loop spans 14 amino acids. The CDR3 region has the DNA TGTGCCAGCAGCTTTCGACAGCCAGTCAATGAGCAGTTCTTC. It specifies CASSFRQPVNEQFF.

The chain recombines TRBV5-1 with TRBJ2-1; possibly TRBD2 for D (6 bases). Germline V CDR1 and CDR2: SGHRS, YFSETQ. This CDR3 is 15 amino acids long. V was clipped by 4 bases and J by 0 bases, with 11 bases between them. CDR3 coding DNA: TGCGCCAGCAGCCCCGCTAGCGCCTCCTACAATGAGCAGTTCTTC. Translation: CASSPASASYNEQFF. Together with reference TRBV5-1 and TRBJ2-1, the CDR3 gives the full variable domain: KAGVTQTPRYLIKTRGQQVTLSCSPISGHRSVSWYQQTPGQGLQFLFEYFSETQRNKGNFPGRFSGRQFSNSRSEMNVSTLELGDSALYLCASSPASASYNEQFFGPGTRLTVL.